This TCR beta chain was identified in a study of lymphopenia after photon versus proton radiotherapy (dated by TCRdb to between 2017 and 2020). Background on the whole study: The immunological effects of photon versus proton radiation therapy were compared in patients with gastrointestinal tumors who developed high-grade lymphopenia. The approximately 20 patients in the cohort had gastrointestinal tumors, were treated with either photon or proton therapy, and subsequently developed lymphopenia. The study was designed to characterize how the impact on the immune system differs between the two radiation modalities.

Library preparation employed the immunoSEQ multiplex PCR assay. T cell repertoires were profiled with deep sequencing of rearranged TCR beta loci together with multiparametric flow cytometry. TCRdb limited this immuneACCESS table to in-frame rearrangements with V and J called. A share of clones is missing; checked studies link under half to unresolved V genes, and the rest is unexplained. For this sample the table gives nearly 25,000 clones, of which 80% to 85% were detected only once. The top ten constitute 21% of the sample. V loses 6 bases at its end and J loses 5 bases; junction bases beyond the gene matches: 3. From the cysteine up to the phenylalanine, the CDR3 has a length of 12 residues. The entry retains the CDR3 DNA only, 36 bases that are in frame from base 1. CDR1 SGHVS and CDR2 FQNEAQ are derived from the germline V gene. Concerning this clone: No cognate antigen has been identified for it. Base qualities are not provided; no much larger clone lies one nucleotide away.

What the research found in general, with its limitations: Proton-treated patients stayed relatively stable during treatment, while photon-treated patients lost naive T cells and TCR diversity and gained effector/memory populations. After the lymphocyte count nadir, photon-treated repertoires showed oligoclonal expansion, especially of CD8+ Temra cells, which drove the drop in diversity. The survival association was assessed only in patients who died, and better survival with proton therapy was presented by the authors as a possibility rather than a demonstrated result. Across the cohort, a larger post-nadir drop in TCR diversity was inversely correlated with overall survival time among patients who died.

Sequencing used peripheral blood, obtained from a patient treated with proton-based radiotherapy. This sequence was found in a woman in her seventies with pancreatic cancer. The chain joins TRBV7-8 to TRBJ2-5, with 7 bases in between that match TRBD2. This receptor has the CDR3 CASRWGGETQYF. The sequence in DNA is TGTGCCAGCAGGTGGGGAGGGGAGACCCAGTACTTC.